This TCR beta chain is from a study of PD-L1 blockade in urothelial cancer (dated by TCRdb to about 2017). Context from the whole study: Therapy was started in 2014 for all patients, and atezolizumab 1,200 mg was administered intravenously every 3 weeks. Durable clinical benefit meant progression-free survival longer than 6 months, and TCR features were also tested against progression-free and overall survival. Somatic, immune and clinical correlates of response to PD-L1 blockade with atezolizumab in urothelial cancer were the focus of an exploratory multi-omic analysis. Durable clinical benefit was achieved by nine patients but not by the remaining 20. Pretreatment blood TCR-seq was available for about 30 patients, at least one posttreatment blood collection was obtained for 25 or so patients, and tumor TCR-seq was available for 25 or so patients. A median of roughly 140,000 T cells and 85,000 or so unique TCRs was obtained from blood samples, and a median clonality of approximately 0.08 was observed. In the same patients, whole exome sequencing and RNA sequencing of pretreatment tumors were performed in addition to TCR sequencing. About nine tenths of the roughly 29 patients were males with bladder-origin urothelial cancer, and about 65% of the roughly 29 reported a prior smoking history. Blood samples were analyzed at 3 weeks after treatment start (second dose) and at 6 weeks after treatment start. Patients had an ECOG performance status of 0 or 1 and had received between 0 and 3 prior chemotherapy regimens. Pretreatment tumor samples, along with matched peripheral blood serially collected before and after atezolizumab treatment, were subjected to TCR sequencing. Broader findings and caveats from the paper: Because the sample size was small (n of about 30) and many exploratory analyses were performed, the results are intended to be hypothesis-generating. A pretreatment peripheral blood TCR clonality below the median was linked to improved progression-free and overall survival. Greater expansion of tumor-associated TCR clones in peripheral blood 3 weeks after the start of treatment was observed in patients with durable benefit (n of about 21, p = 0.022).

Synthetic TCR analog templates were spiked into each PCR to estimate absolute template abundance from read counts. Using the immunoSEQ assay, TCRbeta CDR3 regions were amplified from genomic DNA with bias-controlled V and J gene primers. Rearranged TCRbeta segments were sequenced at approximately 20X coverage. The original pipeline was this. Clustering was used to correct sequencing errors, and CDR3s were annotated against IMGT to assign V, D and J genes. Downstream analyses used only productive TCRbeta rearrangements, leaving out any out-of-frame or stop-codon sequences. To compute clonality, Shannon entropy was normalized by the log of the number of unique productive sequences and then subtracted from one. Clones differing between time points or between blood and tumor were identified by Fisher's exact test with Benjamini-Hochberg correction at adjusted p below 0.01. The table comes from immuneACCESS by way of TCRdb, which keeps in-frame sequences with V and J called. Part of the clones is missing from these tables; in studies checked, under half for an unresolved V gene and the rest for unknown reasons. The V and J calls and clone size come from that table; D and trimming were worked out from the DNA. The sample records about 57,000 clones, around 81% of which are singletons. The ten largest clones add up to around 6% of the sample.

Points on this clone: The antigen it binds to is not known. Base qualities were left out, and no much larger clone turns up one base away.

The sample's time point, from its label and the paper: pretreatment peripheral blood. A total of under 30 patients with locally advanced or metastatic urothelial carcinoma, treated at Memorial Sloan Kettering on a trial protocol, made up the cohort. Peripheral blood mononuclear cells were collected from each patient pretreatment and during treatment, giving between 1 and 8 total time points per patient. The Qiagen DNeasy Blood extraction kit was used to purify genomic DNA from total PBMCs and tumor samples. PBMCs were collected pretreatment and during treatment and were isolated and stored as previously described. The germline V gene provides CDR1 MNHEY and CDR2 SVGAGI. Spanning cysteine to phenylalanine, the CDR3 consists of 12 amino acids. The retained sequence is limited to the CDR3, 36 bases, with the frame set at the first base. Ends trimmed: V by 7 bases, J by 7 bases; bases unmatched to a gene: 5.

This sample comprised PBMCs, obtained around atezolizumab (anti-PD-L1) treatment. The sequence is built from TRBV6-5 and TRBJ1-1; 8 nucleotides in the junction match TRBD1. This receptor was identified in a man in his sixties or seventies with urothelial cancer. The nucleotide sequence is TGTGCCAGCATCACTACAGGGGGTGAAGCTTTCTTT. Its protein product is CASITTGGEAFF.